This TCR beta chain originates from a study of T cell responses to AZD1222 COVID-19 vaccine. Study-level points and caveats: Baseline seropositivity characterized only a handful of AZD1222 recipients. Following two doses of AZD1222, Spike-specific TCR breadth and depth rose. Spike-wide coverage was observed for vaccine-associated CD4 TCRs, with dominant responses at 160-218 and 743-854. In all cases, repertoires were sampled only after the peak T cell response.

Worth noting for this clone: Its matching antigen is unknown.

Sequencing was performed with immunoSEQ multiplex PCR; in TCRdb, only in-frame clones are kept and a portion is missing. The sample has tens of thousands of clones, 89% seen once. The specimen was peripheral blood, collected on day 0 of AZD1222 vaccination. The clonotype was recovered from an adult in good health.

The CDR3 protein is CARSSPWDRGTDTQYF. The DNA of the CDR3 is TGTGCCAGAAGCTCACCGTGGGACAGGGGTACAGATACGCAGTATTTT. V usage is TRBV5-3 and J usage is TRBJ2-3; 10 bases line up with TRBD1. TRBV5-3 has ORF status, its function being uncertain. The V and J ends lost 3 bases and 3 bases, in that order; junction bases with no gene match: 7. The CDR3 consists of 16 residues.